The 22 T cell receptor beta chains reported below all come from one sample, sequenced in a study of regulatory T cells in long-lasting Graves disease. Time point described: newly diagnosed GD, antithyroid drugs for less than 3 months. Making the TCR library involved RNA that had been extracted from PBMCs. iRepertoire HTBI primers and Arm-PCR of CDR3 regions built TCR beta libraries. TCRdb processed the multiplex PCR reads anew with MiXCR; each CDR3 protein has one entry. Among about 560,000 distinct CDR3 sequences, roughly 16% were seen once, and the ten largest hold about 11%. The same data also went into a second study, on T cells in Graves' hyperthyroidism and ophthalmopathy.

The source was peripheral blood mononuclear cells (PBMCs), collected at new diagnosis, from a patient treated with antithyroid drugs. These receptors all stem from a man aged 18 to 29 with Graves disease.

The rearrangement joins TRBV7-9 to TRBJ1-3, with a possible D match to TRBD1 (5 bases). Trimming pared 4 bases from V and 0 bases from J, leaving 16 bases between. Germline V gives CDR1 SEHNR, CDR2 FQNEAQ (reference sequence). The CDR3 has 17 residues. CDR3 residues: CASSSRGGPSSGNTIYF. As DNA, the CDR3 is TGTGCCAGCAGCTCGCGGGGCGGACCGAGCTCTGGAAACACCATATATTTT.

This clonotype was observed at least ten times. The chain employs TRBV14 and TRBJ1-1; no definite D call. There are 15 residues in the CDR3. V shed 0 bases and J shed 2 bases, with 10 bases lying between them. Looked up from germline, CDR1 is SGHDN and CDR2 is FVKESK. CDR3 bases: TGTGCCAGCAGCCAAGACCGCGGGGTTAACACTGAAGCTTTCTTT. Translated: CASSQDRGVNTEAFF.

CDR3 nucleotide sequence: TGCGCCAGCAGCCAAGAAATGGGCGTTCGGGAGCAGTACTTC. It yields the protein CASSQEMGVREQYF. The V gene is TRBV4-1, the J gene TRBJ2-7; D not resolved. V gave up 0 bases and J gave up 7 bases, with 13 bases separating them. From germline, CDR1 is MGHRA and CDR2 YSYEKL. The CDR3 is made up of 14 amino acids.

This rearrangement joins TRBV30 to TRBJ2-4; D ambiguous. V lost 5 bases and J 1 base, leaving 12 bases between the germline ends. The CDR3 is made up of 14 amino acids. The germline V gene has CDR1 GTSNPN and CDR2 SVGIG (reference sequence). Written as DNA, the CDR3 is TGTGCCTGGGCGAAACTGAGGGCCAAAAACATTCAGTACTTC. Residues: CAWAKLRAKNIQYF.

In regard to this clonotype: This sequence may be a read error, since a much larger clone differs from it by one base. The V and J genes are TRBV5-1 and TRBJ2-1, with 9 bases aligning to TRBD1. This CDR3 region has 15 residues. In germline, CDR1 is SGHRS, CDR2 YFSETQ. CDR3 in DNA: TGCACCAGCAGCTGGGGACAGGGTAGCGGCAATGAGCAGTTCTTC. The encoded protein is CTSSWGQGSGNEQFF.

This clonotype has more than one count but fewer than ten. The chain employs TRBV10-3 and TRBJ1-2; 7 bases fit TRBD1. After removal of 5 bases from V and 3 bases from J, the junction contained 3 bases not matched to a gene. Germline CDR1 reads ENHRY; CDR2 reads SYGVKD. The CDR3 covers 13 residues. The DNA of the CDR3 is TGTGCCATCAGTTCCGGGACAGACTATGGCTACACCTTC. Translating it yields CAISSGTDYGYTF.

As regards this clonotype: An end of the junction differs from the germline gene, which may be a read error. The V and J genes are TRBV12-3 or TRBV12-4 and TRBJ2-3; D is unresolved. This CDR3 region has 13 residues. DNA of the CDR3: TGTGCCAGCGGTTTAAGTCGTGCAGATACGCAGTATTTT. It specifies CASGLSRADTQYF.

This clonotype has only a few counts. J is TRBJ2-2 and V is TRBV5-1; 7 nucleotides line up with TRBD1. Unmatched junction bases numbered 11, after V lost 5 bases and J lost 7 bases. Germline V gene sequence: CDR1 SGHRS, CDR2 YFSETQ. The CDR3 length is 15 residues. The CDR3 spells CASSYDRVFYGELFF. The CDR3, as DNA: TGCGCCAGCAGTTACGACAGGGTGTTCTACGGGGAGCTGTTTTTT.

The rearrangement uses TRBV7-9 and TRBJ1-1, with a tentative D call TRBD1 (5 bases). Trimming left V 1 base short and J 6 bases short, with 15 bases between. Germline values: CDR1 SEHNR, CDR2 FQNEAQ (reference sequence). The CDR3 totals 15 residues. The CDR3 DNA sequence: TGTGCCAGCAGCTTAGGGGACCCGGCTGACTCTGAAGCTTTCTTT. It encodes CASSLGDPADSEAFF.

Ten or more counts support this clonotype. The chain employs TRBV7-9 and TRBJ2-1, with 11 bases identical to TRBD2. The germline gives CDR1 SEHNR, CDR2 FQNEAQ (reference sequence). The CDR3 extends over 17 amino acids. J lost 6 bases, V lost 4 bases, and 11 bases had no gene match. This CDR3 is CASSSRGRLAGSNEQFF. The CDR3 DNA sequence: TGTGCCAGCAGCTCGAGAGGCCGACTAGCGGGAAGCAATGAGCAGTTCTTC. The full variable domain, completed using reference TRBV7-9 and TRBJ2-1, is DTGVSQNPRHKITKRGQNVTFRCDPISEHNRLYWYRQTLGQGPEFLTYFQNEAQLEKSRLLSDRFSAERPKGSFSTLEIQRTEQGDSAMYLCASSSRGRLAGSNEQFFGPGTRLTVL.

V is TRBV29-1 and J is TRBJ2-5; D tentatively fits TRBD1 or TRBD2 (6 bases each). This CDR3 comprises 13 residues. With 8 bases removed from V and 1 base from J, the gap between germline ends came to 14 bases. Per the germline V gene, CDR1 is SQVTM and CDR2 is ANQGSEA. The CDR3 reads CSSQRGLQETQYF. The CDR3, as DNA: TGCAGCTCTCAACGGGGGCTCCAAGAGACCCAGTACTTC. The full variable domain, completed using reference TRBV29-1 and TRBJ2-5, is SAVISQKPSRDICQRGTSLTIQCQVDSQVTMMFWYRQQPGQSLTLIATANQGSEATYESGFVIDKFPISRPNLTFSTLTVSNMSPEDSSIYLCSSQRGLQETQYFGPGTRLLVL.

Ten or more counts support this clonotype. The CDR3: CASGADTQYF. In DNA, the CDR3 is TGTGCGAGCGGTGCAGATACGCAGTATTTT. The chain has TRBV3-1 and TRBJ2-3, with D maybe TRBD2 (5 bases). Per germline, CDR1 LGHDT and CDR2 YNNKEL (reference sequence). The CDR3 has 10 amino acids.

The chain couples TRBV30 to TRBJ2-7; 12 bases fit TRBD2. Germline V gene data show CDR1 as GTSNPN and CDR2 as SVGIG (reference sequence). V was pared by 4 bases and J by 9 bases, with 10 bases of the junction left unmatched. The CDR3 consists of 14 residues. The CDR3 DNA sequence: TGTGCCTGGACCCCGGGACTAGCGGGCCCACTGCAGTACTTC. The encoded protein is CAWTPGLAGPLQYF.

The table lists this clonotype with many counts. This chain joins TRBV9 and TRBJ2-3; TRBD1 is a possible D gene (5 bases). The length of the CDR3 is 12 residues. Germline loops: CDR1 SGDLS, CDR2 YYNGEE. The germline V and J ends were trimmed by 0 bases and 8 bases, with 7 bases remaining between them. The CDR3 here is CASSVARGTQYF. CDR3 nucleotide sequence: TGTGCCAGCAGCGTAGCTAGGGGTACGCAGTATTTT.

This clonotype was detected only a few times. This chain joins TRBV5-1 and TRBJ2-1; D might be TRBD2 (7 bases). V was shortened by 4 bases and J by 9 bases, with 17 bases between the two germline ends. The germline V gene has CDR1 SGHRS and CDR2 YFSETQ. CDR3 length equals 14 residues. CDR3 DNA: TGCGCCAGCAGCCTCAGGAGGGGGGGCGGTGAGCAGTTCTTC. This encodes CASSLRRGGGEQFF.

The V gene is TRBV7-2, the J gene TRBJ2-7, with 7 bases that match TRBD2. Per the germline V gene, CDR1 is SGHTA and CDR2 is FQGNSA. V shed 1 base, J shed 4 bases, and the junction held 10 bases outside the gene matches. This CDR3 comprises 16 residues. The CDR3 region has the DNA TGTGCCAGCAGCTTAGGAGTTTCAAGCGGGATTTACGAGCAGTACTTC. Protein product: CASSLGVSSGIYEQYF.

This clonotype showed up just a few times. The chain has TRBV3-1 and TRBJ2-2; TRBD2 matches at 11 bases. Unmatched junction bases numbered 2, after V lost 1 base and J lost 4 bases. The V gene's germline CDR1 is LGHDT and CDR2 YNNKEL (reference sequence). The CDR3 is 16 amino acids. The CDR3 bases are TGTGCCAGCAGCCAAGTAGCGGGAGGGAGCACCGGGGAGCTGTTTTTT. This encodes CASSQVAGGSTGELFF.

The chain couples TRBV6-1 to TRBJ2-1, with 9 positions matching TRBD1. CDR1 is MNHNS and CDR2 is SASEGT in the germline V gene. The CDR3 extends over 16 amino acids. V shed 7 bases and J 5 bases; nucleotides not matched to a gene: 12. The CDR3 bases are TGTGCCAGCAAAGGGGGAGCGGACAGGGGTAACAATGAGCAGTTCTTC. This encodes CASKGGADRGNNEQFF.

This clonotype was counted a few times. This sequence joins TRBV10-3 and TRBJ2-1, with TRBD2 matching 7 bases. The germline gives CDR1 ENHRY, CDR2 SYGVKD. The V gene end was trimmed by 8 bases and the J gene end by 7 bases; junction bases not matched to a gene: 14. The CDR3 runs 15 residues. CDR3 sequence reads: CAIGGGSAWGNEQFF. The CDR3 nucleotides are TGTGCCATCGGGGGGGGTAGCGCCTGGGGAAATGAGCAGTTCTTC.

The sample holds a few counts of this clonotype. The CDR3 region is CASSQVGQEDNEQFF. The CDR3 nucleotides read TGTGCCAGCAGCCAAGTGGGACAGGAGGACAATGAGCAGTTCTTC. This chain joins TRBV3-1 and TRBJ2-1; TRBD1 agrees at 8 bases. V lost 1 base to trimming and J lost 5 bases; unmatched junction nucleotides: 4. Germline V gene sequence: CDR1 LGHDT, CDR2 YNNKEL (reference sequence). This CDR3 has 15 residues.

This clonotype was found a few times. The CDR3 region has the DNA TGTGCCAGCAGCTTAGCGGGTCGGGACCACGGGTTCTTC. Residues: CASSLAGRDHGFF. The rearrangement links TRBV7-8 to TRBJ2-1; D is perhaps TRBD1 or TRBD2 (5 bases each). The CDR3 covers 13 residues. Germline values: CDR1 SGHVS, CDR2 FQNEAQ. V lost 0 bases, J lost 15 bases, and 15 bases lay in between. Full variable domain (rest looked up from reference TRBV7-8 and TRBJ2-1): GAGVSQSPRYKVAKRGQDVALRCDPISGHVSLFWYQQALGQGPEFLTYFQNEAQLDKSGLPSDRFFAERPEGSVSTLKIQRTQQEDSAVYLCASSLAGRDHGFFGPGTRLTVL.

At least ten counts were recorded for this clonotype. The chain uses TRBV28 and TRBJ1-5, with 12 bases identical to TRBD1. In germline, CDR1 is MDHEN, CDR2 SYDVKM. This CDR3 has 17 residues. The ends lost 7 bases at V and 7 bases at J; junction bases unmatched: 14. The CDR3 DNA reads TGTGCCAGCACTCAACCCCGGGACAGGGGGCTCGGGCAGCCCCAGCATTTT. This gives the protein CASTQPRDRGLGQPQHF.